The source of this TCR beta chain is a study of T cells in Graves' hyperthyroidism and ophthalmopathy. CDR3 size: 13 residues. Deletions cut 4 bases from V and 4 bases from J, with 9 bases between. The germline V gene has CDR1 SGHRS and CDR2 YFSETQ. This clonotype was recorded many times. Its antigen remains unknown. General observations from the study: Most clonotypes that expanded in the thyroid above 0.001 also showed up in blood.

Hyperthyroidism in the patients, aged 18 to 65, was newly diagnosed and under 2 months in duration. Researchers amplified the TCR beta CDR3 regions from RNA transcripts. The study used the HTBI primer set for a first-round RT-PCR of the TCR CDR3. Using its own MiXCR run on the multiplex PCR reads, TCRdb lists one record per CDR3 protein. Of 45,000 to 55,000 distinct CDR3 sequences listed, 45% to 65% are singletons. The sequenced sample was peripheral blood or thyroid tissue (not recorded which). This receptor was obtained from a man aged 18 to 29 with Graves' hyperthyroidism. The chain is built from TRBV5-1 and TRBJ1-3; D is undetermined. CDR3 bases: TGCGCCAGCAGCGGCCGGGAGGGAAACACCATATATTTT. Translating it yields CASSGREGNTIYF.